Presented here are 30 T cell receptor beta chains from one specimen sequenced in a study of control samples from healthy donors and cancer patients (dated by TCRdb to the early 2020s). Preparation of the library involved the immunoSEQ multiplex PCR assay. The table comes from immuneACCESS by way of TCRdb, which keeps in-frame sequences with V and J called. Part of the clones is missing from these tables; in studies checked, under half for an unresolved V gene and the rest for unknown reasons. The sample table holds fewer than 200,000 clones, of which roughly 95% were seen once. Clones ranked in the top ten supply 4.1% of the sample. The sample comprised blood. These receptors were obtained from a woman aged 55-75 years in good health.

The CDR3 reads CASSRELYQPQHF. The DNA of the CDR3 is TGTGCCAGCAGCCGGGAACTATATCAGCCCCAGCATTTT. The rearrangement joins TRBV6-5 to TRBJ1-5; D gene unclear. The V end lost 6 bases, the J end lost 5 bases, and 11 bases lay between the germline ends. Germline V lookup: CDR1 MNHEY, CDR2 SVGAGI. CDR3 length: 13 residues.

V is TRBV7-9 and J is TRBJ2-3, with D perhaps matching TRBD1 (6 bases). V lost 1 base and J lost 2, with 16 bases in between. Germline V gene lookup returns CDR1 SEHNR and CDR2 FQNEAQ (reference sequence). CDR3 length equals 17 residues. The chain's CDR3 is CASSLERTGLFTDTQYF. The CDR3 DNA reads TGTGCCAGCAGCTTAGAGAGAACAGGGCTCTTCACAGATACGCAGTATTTT. The full variable domain, its missing parts supplied by reference TRBV7-9 and TRBJ2-3, is DTGVSQNPRHKITKRGQNVTFRCDPISEHNRLYWYRQTLGQGPEFLTYFQNEAQLEKSRLLSDRFSAERPKGSFSTLEIQRTEQGDSAMYLCASSLERTGLFTDTQYFGPGTRLTVL.

This chain connects TRBV4-3 to TRBJ1-4; weak D call: TRBD1 (6 bases). Germline-derived CDR1 and CDR2 are LGHNA and YSLEER. The V end lost 4 bases, the J end lost 4 bases, and 16 bases lay between the germline ends. The CDR3 is made up of 16 amino acids. The CDR3 region is CASSPLGAGDNEKLFF. As DNA, the CDR3 is TGCGCCAGCAGCCCTCTGGGGGCTGGGGATAATGAAAAACTGTTTTTT.

V usage is TRBV29-1 and J usage is TRBJ1-2; a possible D gene is TRBD1 (6 bases). The CDR3 runs to 13 residues. Germline-derived CDR1 and CDR2 are SQVTM and ANQGSEA. V lost 5 bases and J lost 1, with 11 bases in between. The CDR3, as DNA: TGCAGCGTTCAAGGACAGATTAACTATGGCTACACCTTC. This gives the protein CSVQGQINYGYTF.

The J gene is TRBJ2-1, the V gene TRBV19, with D possibly being TRBD1 (5 bases). The CDR3 sequence is 13 residues long. Per the germline V gene, CDR1 is LNHDA and CDR2 is SQIVND (reference sequence). Trimming shortened V by 4 bases and J by 4 bases, and 8 bases separated the two germline ends. The CDR3 sequence: CASSTGHYNEQFF. DNA of the CDR3: TGTGCCAGTAGTACCGGACATTACAATGAGCAGTTCTTC.

In its sample, this clone was seen once. This rearrangement joins TRBV11-2 to TRBJ1-4; 10 bases line up with TRBD1. This CDR3 contains 14 residues. The germline V gene has CDR1 SGHAT and CDR2 FQNNGV. Trimming at V came to 5 bases and at J to 6 bases, leaving 3 bases not matched to a gene. The CDR3 DNA is TGTGCCAGCAGCCATGGACAGGGGGATGAAAAACTGTTTTTT. Translation gives CASSHGQGDEKLFF.

This clone was seen once. The CDR3 nucleotides are TGTGCCAGCAGCAAATACGTCTCTAGGGGAGAAGACTATCCGGAGTACTTC. Its translation: CASSKYVSRGEDYPEYF. V and J are TRBV21-1 and TRBJ2-7. TRBV21-1 is a known pseudogene. This CDR3 comprises 17 residues.

The chain couples TRBV2 to TRBJ2-7, with TRBD2 as a possible D gene (5 bases). There are 14 residues in the CDR3. Germline V gene lookup returns CDR1 SNHLY and CDR2 FYNNEI. V dropped 4 bases and J dropped 3 bases, with 13 bases sitting between them. CDR3 DNA: TGTGCCAGCAGTGTTGGACGAGGGCACTACGAGCAGTACTTC. Residues: CASSVGRGHYEQYF. The variable domain in full, with the rest retrieved from reference TRBV2 and TRBJ2-7, is EPEVTQTPSHQVTQMGQEVILRCVPISNHLYFYWYRQILGQKVEFLVSFYNNEISEKSEIFDDQFSVERPDGSNFTLKIRSTKLEDSAMYFCASSVGRGHYEQYFGPGTRLTVT.

This clone was recorded once. J is TRBJ2-5 and V is TRBV15, with 8 bases fitting TRBD2. The CDR3 runs 13 residues. V lost 9 bases to trimming and J lost 5 bases; unmatched junction nucleotides: 8. The V gene's germline CDR1 is LNHNV and CDR2 YYDKDF (reference sequence). This CDR3 is CATAGGGGETQYF. CDR3 nucleotides: TGTGCCACTGCAGGCGGCGGGGGGGAGACCCAGTACTTC.

The DNA of the CDR3 is TGTGCCAGCGGCGAACCGATCTATGGCTACACCTTC. Translated: CASGEPIYGYTF. This chain links TRBV6-6 with TRBJ1-2; no clear D. Trimming cost V 8 bases and J 4 bases, with 11 bases left between them. From germline, CDR1 is MNHNY and CDR2 SVGAGI (reference sequence). There are 12 residues in the CDR3.

V is TRBV30 and J is TRBJ1-2, with D uncertain. V dropped 3 bases and J dropped 6 bases, with 17 bases sitting between them. The CDR3 has 14 amino acids. Germline CDR1 reads GTSNPN; CDR2 reads SVGIG (reference sequence). The CDR3 reads CAWSYQYGLHGYTF. In DNA form, the CDR3 reads TGTGCCTGGAGCTACCAATACGGCCTCCATGGCTACACCTTC.

The V and J genes are TRBV3-1 (or the pseudogene TRBV3-2) and TRBJ1-1; D remains unclear. Germline loops: CDR1 LGHDT, CDR2 YNNKEL (reference sequence). The V and J ends lost 1 base and 5 bases respectively, with 5 bases between them. The CDR3 covers 12 residues. Here the CDR3 reads CASSQGKTEAFF. DNA for the CDR3: TGTGCCAGCAGCCAAGGCAAGACTGAAGCTTTCTTT.

The chain carries TRBV19 and TRBJ1-5; D not resolved. Trimming left V 0 bases short and J 5 bases short, with 5 bases between. CDR1 LNHDA and CDR2 SQIVND come from the germline V gene (reference sequence). The CDR3 length is 13 residues. The CDR3 DNA follows: TGTGCCAGTAGTATAGAAAGGGATCAGCCCCAGCATTTT. Protein product: CASSIERDQPQHF.

V gene TRBV2 combines with J gene TRBJ2-2; TRBD2 might be the D (7 bases). Trimming stripped 6 bases from V and 4 bases from J, with 18 bases between. Germline values: CDR1 SNHLY, CDR2 FYNNEI. CDR3 length equals 16 residues. The CDR3 bases are TGTGCCAGCAGCCTGGGGGGGGCAGTGAGCACCGGGGAGCTGTTTTTT. It is translated as CASSLGGAVSTGELFF. The full variable domain, rest sourced from reference TRBV2 and TRBJ2-2, is EPEVTQTPSHQVTQMGQEVILRCVPISNHLYFYWYRQILGQKVEFLVSFYNNEISEKSEIFDDQFSVERPDGSNFTLKIRSTKLEDSAMYFCASSLGGAVSTGELFFGEGSRLTVL.

V and J are TRBV4-3 and TRBJ2-7, with 8 bases lining up with TRBD2. The CDR3 length is 15 residues. Looked up from germline, CDR1 is LGHNA and CDR2 is YSLEER. V shed 0 bases and J 2 bases; nucleotides not matched to a gene: 3. The CDR3 region is CASSQDPLAAYEQYF. The CDR3, as DNA: TGCGCCAGCAGCCAAGATCCACTAGCGGCCTACGAGCAGTACTTC.

The rearrangement links TRBV2 to TRBJ2-2; 8 bases map to TRBD1. V dropped 4 bases and J dropped 0; count of bases not matched to a gene: 10. Germline CDR1 is SNHLY and CDR2 is FYNNEI. This CDR3 region has 18 residues. DNA of the CDR3: TGTGCCAGCAGTGTTCCTCAGGGGGCAGTGACGAACACCGGGGAGCTGTTTTTT. As protein: CASSVPQGAVTNTGELFF. Full variable domain (outside the CDR3, taken from reference TRBV2 and TRBJ2-2): EPEVTQTPSHQVTQMGQEVILRCVPISNHLYFYWYRQILGQKVEFLVSFYNNEISEKSEIFDDQFSVERPDGSNFTLKIRSTKLEDSAMYFCASSVPQGAVTNTGELFFGEGSRLTVL.

A single count supports this clone. This chain links TRBV6-2 or TRBV6-3 with TRBJ1-2; D ambiguous. Trimming took 5 bases from V and 1 from J, leaving 11 bases between them. Germline V gives CDR1 MNHEY, CDR2 SVGEGT. The CDR3 length is 14 residues. In DNA form, the CDR3 reads TGTGCCAGCAGTACCCGAGGAGTTAACTATGGCTACACCTTC. Translation gives CASSTRGVNYGYTF.

This clone showed up just once. This sequence joins TRBV7-8 and TRBJ2-2; 8 nucleotides line up with TRBD1. The CDR3 sequence is 17 residues long. V shed 5 bases and J 2 bases; nucleotides not matched to a gene: 10. The germline V gene encodes CDR1 SGHVS and CDR2 FQNEAQ. In nucleotides, the CDR3 is TGTGCCAGCAGCCGCGGGCCGGGACAGGATAACACCGGGGAGCTGTTTTTT. It is translated as CASSRGPGQDNTGELFF.

The V gene is TRBV20-1, the J gene TRBJ2-3; D may be TRBD2 (6 bases). The CDR3 contains 11 residues. Germline CDR1 is DFQATT and CDR2 is SNEGSKA (reference sequence). CDR3 protein: CGGVSTDTQYF. CDR3 nucleotides: TGCGGCGGGGTTAGCACAGATACGCAGTATTTT.

This chain joins TRBV19 and TRBJ1-5; 9 nucleotides align to TRBD1. V lost 5 bases to trimming and J lost 0 bases; unmatched junction nucleotides: 8. Germline-derived CDR1 and CDR2 are LNHDA and SQIVND (reference sequence). The CDR3 runs 17 residues. The DNA of the CDR3 is TGTGCCAGTAGTTCCTGGGACAGGGCCTATAGCAATCAGCCCCAGCATTTT. This sequence encodes CASSSWDRAYSNQPQHF.

Written as DNA, the CDR3 is TGTGCCAGCAGTTTATTTAGGCCAGAAAATGAAAAACTGTTTTTT. This encodes CASSLFRPENEKLFF. The rearrangement links TRBV27 to TRBJ1-4; D is uncertain. Trimming stripped 1 base from V and 5 bases from J, with 11 bases between. Germline assignment: CDR1 MNHEY and CDR2 SMNVEV (reference sequence). This CDR3 region has 15 residues. The full variable domain, in which reference TRBV27 and TRBJ1-4 provide the parts outside the CDR3, is EAQVTQNPRYLITVTGKKLTVTCSQNMNHEYMSWYRQDPGLGLRQIYYSMNVEVTDKGDVPEGYKVSRKEKRNFPLILESPSPNQTSLYFCASSLFRPENEKLFFGSGTQLSVL.

The rearrangement links TRBV6-5 to TRBJ2-7; tentative D call: TRBD1 (7 bases). CDR3 length equals 13 residues. In germline, CDR1 is MNHEY, CDR2 SVGAGI. Trimming removed 8 bases from V and 4 bases from J, with 15 bases in between. The CDR3 DNA reads as TGTGCCAGCGGCCGACAGGGAGGTTACGAGCAGTACTTC. Protein product: CASGRQGGYEQYF.

The chain uses TRBV9 and TRBJ1-2; D gene uncertain. The CDR3 loop spans 14 amino acids. The germline V gene encodes CDR1 SGDLS and CDR2 YYNGEE. Trimming cost V 3 bases and J 4 bases, with 13 bases left between them. In nucleotides, the CDR3 is TGTGCCAGCAGCGGCCGACCCTACTTCTATGGCTACACCTTC. Residues: CASSGRPYFYGYTF.

This sequence joins TRBV7-8 and TRBJ1-1; tentatively, D is TRBD1 (6 bases). V lost 5 bases and J lost 1, with 11 bases in between. This CDR3 contains 14 residues. Germline V gene sequence: CDR1 SGHVS, CDR2 FQNEAQ. CDR3 sequence reads: CASSILTGNTEAFF. CDR3 coding DNA: TGTGCCAGCAGCATACTGACAGGGAACACTGAAGCTTTCTTT.

V is TRBV7-9 and J is TRBJ1-3, with D unresolved. Germline V gene sequence: CDR1 SEHNR, CDR2 FQNEAQ (reference sequence). V was cut by 3 bases and J by 3 bases, with 15 bases left in between. The CDR3 covers 16 residues. CDR3 amino acids: CASSLRDGFFGNTIYF. CDR3 nucleotide sequence: TGTGCCAGCAGCTTGAGAGATGGATTCTTTGGAAACACCATATATTTT.

The chain is built from TRBV7-9 and TRBJ2-1; 11 nucleotides align to TRBD2. V lost 5 bases and J lost 12; bases outside the gene matches: 12. CDR1 and CDR2 from the germline V gene are SEHNR and FQNEAQ (reference sequence). The CDR3 is 15 residues long. DNA of the CDR3: TGTGCCAGCAGCCCGGAGCTAGCGGGGGGACGGGGGCAGTTCTTC. Its translation: CASSPELAGGRGQFF.

The chain recombines TRBV20-1 with TRBJ2-3; D is unresolved. Per the germline V gene, CDR1 is DFQATT and CDR2 is SNEGSKA (reference sequence). This CDR3 has 11 residues. Trimming took 5 bases from V and 3 from J, leaving 6 bases between them. Here the CDR3 DNA reads TGCAGTGCTCCCCGTACAGATACGCAGTATTTT. Translated: CSAPRTDTQYF.

The chain joins TRBV7-9 to TRBJ1-4; possibly TRBD1 for D (6 bases). In germline, CDR1 is SEHNR, CDR2 FQNEAQ (reference sequence). There are 14 residues in the CDR3. V was cut by 3 bases and J by 7 bases, with 12 bases left in between. In nucleotides, the CDR3 is TGTGCCAGCAGCTTGGGGGCAGGGAGTGAAAAACTGTTTTTT. Translated: CASSLGAGSEKLFF.

The chain combines TRBV7-2 with TRBJ2-2, with D possibly being TRBD1 (7 bases). From germline, CDR1 is SGHTA and CDR2 FQGNSA. V lost 3 bases to trimming and J lost 7 bases, with 12 bases between them. There are 14 residues in the CDR3. The CDR3 DNA follows: TGTGCCAGCAGCTTCCAGGGGGGAGACGGGGAGCTGTTTTTT. Residues: CASSFQGGDGELFF. Together with reference TRBV7-2 and TRBJ2-2, the CDR3 gives the full variable domain: GAGVSQSPSNKVTEKGKDVELRCDPISGHTALYWYRQSLGQGLEFLIYFQGNSAPDKSGLPSDRFSAERTGGSVSTLTIQRTQQEDSAVYLCASSFQGGDGELFFGEGSRLTVL.

The rearrangement uses TRBV12-3 or TRBV12-4 and TRBJ1-1; D is ambiguous. The CDR3 consists of 12 residues. The V gene lost 6 bases and the J gene lost 5 bases, with 10 bases spanning the gap. The CDR3 region is CASSPRGTEAFF. CDR3 bases: TGTGCCAGCAGCCCTCGGGGAACTGAAGCTTTCTTT.